The 22 T cell receptor beta chains listed next were all sequenced from one sample in a study of blood T cell repertoires in COVID-19. Sequencing was performed with immunoSEQ multiplex PCR; in TCRdb, only in-frame clones are kept and a portion is missing. The table shows 75,000 to 95,000 clones, with roughly 89% occurring only once. The sample comprised peripheral blood. The receptors were gathered from a man aged 45-65 years with active COVID-19.

The rearrangement joins TRBV7-9 to TRBJ2-7; D may be TRBD2 (6 bases). The germline CDR1 and CDR2 sequences are SEHNR and FQNEAQ (reference sequence). This CDR3 comprises 15 residues. The V and J ends lost 1 base and 2 bases respectively, with 12 bases between them. The DNA of the CDR3 is TGTGCCAGCAGCTTAGGGGCGGGACCCCCCTACGAGCAGTACTTC. It specifies CASSLGAGPPYEQYF.

The rearrangement links TRBV5-1 to TRBJ1-1, with a possible D match to TRBD1 (6 bases). With 4 bases removed from V and 6 bases from J, the gap between germline ends came to 19 bases. This CDR3 comprises 15 residues. Germline CDR1 SGHRS, CDR2 YFSETQ. The CDR3 region is CASSASGFTGSEAFF. The CDR3 DNA follows: TGCGCCAGCAGCGCATCGGGGTTTACAGGGTCTGAAGCTTTCTTT.

The chain recombines TRBV4-2 with TRBJ2-2; the D gene is possibly TRBD1 (6 bases). Looked up from germline, CDR1 is LGHNA and CDR2 is YNFKEQ. Trimming stripped 2 bases from V and 0 bases from J, with 10 bases between. This CDR3 is built from 16 residues. The CDR3 nucleotides read TGTGCCAGCAGCCAAAATGGGGGCGCGAACACCGGGGAGCTGTTTTTT. Residues: CASSQNGGANTGELFF.

The chain is built from TRBV28 and TRBJ2-2, with D perhaps TRBD2 (6 bases). V lost 6 bases to trimming and J lost 4 bases, with 15 bases between them. Germline values: CDR1 MDHEN, CDR2 SYDVKM. The CDR3 runs to 15 residues. The CDR3 loop reads CASRTWAGITGELFF. CDR3 DNA: TGTGCCAGCAGAACATGGGCGGGAATCACCGGGGAGCTGTTTTTT.

This clone appeared a single time. The chain is built from TRBV10-2 and TRBJ1-3; D not certain. This CDR3 comprises 15 residues. The germline V and J ends were trimmed by 4 bases and 0 bases, with 10 bases remaining between them. Germline V gene sequence: CDR1 WSHSY, CDR2 SAAADI. Here the CDR3 reads CASSANRISGNTIYF. The CDR3 nucleotides read TGCGCCAGCAGTGCGAACAGAATCTCTGGAAACACCATATATTTT.

V and J are TRBV3-1 (or the pseudogene TRBV3-2) and TRBJ2-4; D is possibly TRBD2 (7 bases). V was cut by 4 bases and J by 0 bases, with 19 bases left in between. The CDR3 length is 18 residues. CDR1 LGHDT and CDR2 YNNKEL come from the germline V gene (reference sequence). The CDR3 reads CASSRGASGGIAKNIQYF. CDR3 DNA sequence: TGTGCCAGCAGCCGGGGGGCTAGCGGTGGGATAGCCAAAAACATTCAGTACTTC.

The chain employs TRBV2 and TRBJ2-5; a weak D match, TRBD2 (5 bases). Trimming stripped 7 bases from V and 5 bases from J, with 17 bases between. Germline-derived CDR1 and CDR2 are SNHLY and FYNNEI. The CDR3 is 14 amino acids. In nucleotides, the CDR3 is TGTGCCAGCAATGGACTCCGGAGGTTGGAGACCCAGTACTTC. This gives the protein CASNGLRRLETQYF.

V gene TRBV28 combines with J gene TRBJ2-2, with a possible D match to TRBD1 (5 bases). The ends were cut back, 6 bases at V and 5 bases at J, with 16 bases in the middle. The CDR3 is 15 residues long. Germline V CDR1 and CDR2: MDHEN, SYDVKM. CDR3 amino acids: CASRRGTGFTGELFF. CDR3 DNA: TGTGCCAGCAGACGAGGCACAGGTTTTACCGGGGAGCTGTTTTTT.

V gene TRBV6-2 or TRBV6-3 combines with J gene TRBJ2-7; 7 nucleotides align to TRBD1. The germline gives CDR1 MNHEY, CDR2 SVGEGT. The V and J ends lost 0 bases and 3 bases, in that order; junction bases with no gene match: 5. This CDR3 is 15 amino acids long. The CDR3 here is CASSYSRTGDYEQYF. Here the CDR3 DNA reads TGTGCCAGCAGTTACTCGAGGACAGGAGACTACGAGCAGTACTTC.

The CDR3 bases are TGTGCCAGCAGACTTGGGAACACTGAAGCTTTCTTT. The encoded protein is CASRLGNTEAFF. The rearrangement joins TRBV7-9 to TRBJ1-1, with no clear D. Trimming took 6 bases from V and 1 from J, leaving 6 bases between them. Germline V gene data show CDR1 as SEHNR and CDR2 as FQNEAQ (reference sequence). This CDR3 is built from 12 residues. Variable domain in full (rest from reference TRBV7-9 and TRBJ1-1): DTGVSQNPRHKITKRGQNVTFRCDPISEHNRLYWYRQTLGQGPEFLTYFQNEAQLEKSRLLSDRFSAERPKGSFSTLEIQRTEQGDSAMYLCASRLGNTEAFFGQGTRLTVV.

The chain couples TRBV3-1 (or the pseudogene TRBV3-2) to TRBJ1-2, with D unclear. Germline V gives CDR1 LGHDT, CDR2 YNNKEL (reference sequence). The V end lost 4 bases, the J end lost 4 bases, and 10 bases lay between the germline ends. The CDR3 is 13 residues long. The CDR3 reads CASSPPSGYGYTF. The CDR3 region has the DNA TGTGCCAGCAGCCCGCCGTCGGGCTATGGCTACACCTTC.

The chain is built from TRBV29-1 and TRBJ2-5, with TRBD1 matching over 7 bases. The V gene end was trimmed by 6 bases and the J gene end by 2 bases; junction bases not matched to a gene: 9. Germline lookup yields CDR1 SQVTM and CDR2 ANQGSEA. The CDR3 sequence is 14 residues long. The CDR3, as DNA: TGCAGCGTAAGACAGGGAATAGCTCAAGAGACCCAGTACTTC. Protein: CSVRQGIAQETQYF.

This clone was detected once. V and J are TRBV19 and TRBJ2-3, with D maybe TRBD2 (5 bases). V lost 5 bases and J 6 bases, leaving 15 bases between the germline ends. Germline loops: CDR1 LNHDA, CDR2 SQIVND (reference sequence). This CDR3 region has 14 residues. The CDR3 DNA follows: TGTGCCAGTAGTGGCGGGCTGCGAGCCGATACGCAGTATTTT. It translates to CASSGGLRADTQYF.

This chain joins TRBV5-1 and TRBJ1-2, with D possibly matching TRBD1 (6 bases). This CDR3 comprises 14 residues. V was pared by 4 bases and J by 4 bases, with 14 bases between. Germline CDR1 SGHRS, CDR2 YFSETQ. The CDR3 protein is CASSKVQGVYGYTF. The CDR3 nucleotides read TGCGCCAGCAGCAAAGTACAGGGAGTCTATGGCTACACCTTC.

This clone has more than one count but fewer than ten. The chain's CDR3 is CASSSSYQGMGGYTF. Written as DNA, the CDR3 is TGCGCCAGCAGCTCTTCTTATCAGGGTATGGGGGGCTACACCTTC. The chain employs TRBV5-1 and TRBJ1-2; D might be TRBD1 (5 bases). The length of the CDR3 is 15 residues. Germline CDR1 and CDR2: SGHRS and YFSETQ. V was clipped by 3 bases and J by 8 bases, with 20 bases between them.

The chain joins TRBV6-2 or TRBV6-3 to TRBJ1-3; possible D gene TRBD1, 6 bases. Between the trimmed V and J ends, which lost 4 bases and 1 base, there was a span of 17 bases. The CDR3 contains 17 residues. CDR1 and CDR2 from the germline V gene are MNHEY and SVGEGT. The DNA for the CDR3 is TGTGCCAGCAGTTCGGGCCTAATCGACAGGTCTGGAAACACCATATATTTT. Its protein is CASSSGLIDRSGNTIYF.

V usage is TRBV10-3 and J usage is TRBJ2-7, with a possible D match to TRBD1 (6 bases). With 7 bases removed from V and 2 bases from J, the gap between germline ends came to 15 bases. The CDR3 totals 14 residues. Germline V CDR1 and CDR2: ENHRY, SYGVKD. Here the CDR3 reads CAITFGAGAYEQYF. The CDR3 DNA reads TGTGCCATCACCTTCGGGGCAGGGGCCTACGAGCAGTACTTC.

Remarks on this clone: The sample holds other DNA sequences that translate to the same CDR3. The J gene is TRBJ2-2, the V gene TRBV29-1; TRBD1 is a possible D gene (6 bases). The V gene lost 3 bases and the J gene lost 1 base, with 6 bases spanning the gap. Per germline, CDR1 SQVTM and CDR2 ANQGSEA. The CDR3 loop spans 13 amino acids. CDR3 residues: CSVDRGNTGELFF. The CDR3, as DNA: TGCAGCGTTGACAGGGGGAACACCGGGGAGCTGTTTTTT.

The V gene is TRBV11-3, the J gene TRBJ2-7; the match to TRBD1 covers 7 bases. Germline loops: CDR1 SGHNT, CDR2 YENEEA. Trimming at V came to 1 base and at J to 2 bases, leaving 5 bases not matched to a gene. The CDR3 consists of 15 residues. Here the CDR3 reads CASSLGGQSTYEQYF. In DNA, the CDR3 is TGTGCCAGCAGCTTAGGGGGACAGTCCACCTACGAGCAGTACTTC.

Only one count was recorded for this clone. The rearrangement joins TRBV21-1 to TRBJ2-5; TRBD2 reflects the table's D call only, with no check against the DNA. The DNA end favors TRBJ2-7, so the J call may be wrong. TRBV21-1 is a pseudogene segment. CDR3 length: 16 amino acids. The CDR3 region is CASSAWLVHVLDEQYF. The CDR3 DNA reads TGTGCCAGCAGCGCATGGCTAGTACACGTGTTAGACGAGCAGTACTTC.

There are a few counts of this clone. The chain is built from TRBV7-9 and TRBJ2-5; TRBD1 aligns across 8 bases. Germline-derived CDR1 and CDR2 are SEHNR and FQNEAQ (reference sequence). The CDR3 runs to 15 residues. The V and J ends lost 5 bases and 5 bases, in that order; junction bases with no gene match: 10. This CDR3 is CASSPRDRTGETQYF. CDR3 nucleotide sequence: TGTGCCAGCAGCCCGAGGGACAGGACGGGGGAGACCCAGTACTTC. Using reference TRBV7-9 and TRBJ2-5 for the parts outside the CDR3, the full variable domain is DTGVSQNPRHKITKRGQNVTFRCDPISEHNRLYWYRQTLGQGPEFLTYFQNEAQLEKSRLLSDRFSAERPKGSFSTLEIQRTEQGDSAMYLCASSPRDRTGETQYFGPGTRLLVL.

The V call is TRBV6-5, the J call TRBJ1-1; D is uncertain. The germline gives CDR1 MNHEY, CDR2 SVGAGI. The CDR3 spans 14 residues. Trimming removed 6 bases from V and 0 bases from J, with 11 bases in between. The CDR3 loop reads CASSTSSLNTEAFF. CDR3 nucleotides: TGTGCCAGCAGCACTAGTAGTTTGAACACTGAAGCTTTCTTT.